Following are 26 T cell receptor beta chains from one sample sequenced in a study of cytomegalovirus exposure and HLA in healthy donors. The PCR used 60 Vbeta and 13 Jbeta primers. The assay was immunoSEQ multiplex PCR, and TCRdb's table has in-frame clones only and misses some. This table holds fewer than 180,000 clones, more than 65% found once. Sequencing was performed on PBMCs. The receptors here all came from a man between 45 and 60 years old in good health and CMV-seropositive.

The chain couples TRBV6-5 to TRBJ2-7; TRBD1 matches 9 bases. The V gene end was trimmed by 3 bases and the J gene end by 4 bases; junction bases not matched to a gene: 10. The CDR3 consists of 16 residues. Germline V lookup: CDR1 MNHEY, CDR2 SVGAGI. The DNA of the CDR3 is TGTGCCAGCAGTTATCCAACCGGGACAGGGATATACGAGCAGTACTTC. Translating gives CASSYPTGTGIYEQYF.

This rearrangement joins TRBV6-6 to TRBJ2-7; no clear D. The CDR3 loop spans 13 amino acids. Trimming took 4 bases from V and 2 from J, leaving 9 bases between them. Looked up from germline, CDR1 is MNHNY and CDR2 is SVGAGI (reference sequence). The CDR3 is CASSSRSPYEQYF. Here the CDR3 DNA reads TGTGCCAGCAGTTCCCGGTCCCCCTACGAGCAGTACTTC.

This clone turned up a few times. V usage is TRBV30 and J usage is TRBJ1-2, with TRBD1 identical over 7 bases. J gave up 4 bases and V 4 bases, and 18 bases lay outside the gene matches. CDR1 and CDR2 (germline): GTSNPN, SVGIG (reference sequence). The CDR3 is 17 amino acids. The CDR3 reads CAWKWGRGLSSRYGYTF. CDR3 in DNA: TGTGCCTGGAAATGGGGCAGGGGGTTGTCTAGCCGCTATGGCTACACCTTC. Complete variable domain (other parts from reference TRBV30 and TRBJ1-2): SQTIHQWPATLVQPVGSPLSLECTVEGTSNPNLYWYRQAAGRGLQLLFYSVGIGQISSEVPQNLSASRPQDRQFILSSKKLLLSDSGFYLCAWKWGRGLSSRYGYTFGSGTRLTVV.

The V gene is TRBV6-1, the J gene TRBJ2-6; 10 bases line up with TRBD2. This CDR3 is 18 amino acids long. Germline V CDR1 and CDR2: MNHNS, SASEGT. V shed 2 bases, J shed 0 bases, and the junction held 4 bases outside the gene matches. The CDR3 sequence: CASSERLAGGSGANVLTF. CDR3 coding DNA: TGTGCCAGCAGTGAACGGTTAGCGGGAGGCTCTGGGGCCAACGTCCTGACTTTC.

This clone showed up just once. Additional DNA sequences in this sample encode the identical CDR3. This rearrangement joins TRBV7-9 to TRBJ2-7; 10 bases are shared with TRBD2. V lost 1 base, J lost 2 bases, and 2 bases stayed unmatched. The CDR3 runs 15 residues. The germline CDR1 and CDR2 sequences are SEHNR and FQNEAQ (reference sequence). As DNA, the CDR3 is TGTGCCAGCAGCTTAGAAGCGGGAGGGCCCTACGAGCAGTACTTC. Translation gives CASSLEAGGPYEQYF.

Of note for this clone: The CDR3 does not end in the conserved phenylalanine or tryptophan, so this is likely a read error. The DNA is omitted, as the CDR3 cannot be located on it reliably, and the CDR3 follows TCRdb's listing. The chain employs TRBV6-1 and TRBJ2-7; whether TRBD1, the table's D call, matches the DNA was not checked. The germline V gene has CDR1 MNHNS and CDR2 SASEGT. Ends included, the CDR3 has 13 residues. CDR3 amino acids: CASSEGDSRQGSI.

The chain combines TRBV5-1 with TRBJ1-2; possible D gene TRBD1, 6 bases. Deletions cut 4 bases from V and 1 base from J, with 11 bases between. The CDR3 is made up of 14 amino acids. Germline V gives CDR1 SGHRS, CDR2 YFSETQ. Written as DNA, the CDR3 is TGCGCCAGCAGCATCTGGGGGCATAACTATGGCTACACCTTC. Its protein product is CASSIWGHNYGYTF.

This clone was observed once. The gene calls are TRBV16 and TRBJ2-7; D is unclear. This CDR3 comprises 14 residues. The germline V and J ends were trimmed by 0 bases and 2 bases, with 8 bases remaining between them. Germline CDR1 KGHSY, CDR2 FQNENV. CDR3 DNA sequence: TGTGCCAGCAGCCAATCCCCAGGTCCCTACGAGCAGTACTTC. It specifies CASSQSPGPYEQYF.

The gene calls are TRBV5-1 and TRBJ2-6; D is possibly TRBD1 (5 bases). V was pared by 0 bases and J by 4 bases, with 11 bases between. Germline-derived CDR1 and CDR2 are SGHRS and YFSETQ. This CDR3 region has 16 residues. This CDR3 is CASSLEVGPGANVLTF. The CDR3 DNA is TGCGCCAGCAGCTTGGAGGTGGGGCCCGGGGCCAACGTCCTGACTTTC.

V gene TRBV5-1 combines with J gene TRBJ2-1, with TRBD1 identical over 11 bases. The V gene's germline CDR1 is SGHRS and CDR2 YFSETQ. This CDR3 is built from 15 residues. The trim removed 4 bases at V and 8 bases at J, leaving 8 bases unmatched. DNA of the CDR3: TGCGCCAGCAGCCTGGGACAGGGGGTTCTTTATGAGCAGTTCTTC. It translates to CASSLGQGVLYEQFF.

This clone was seen more than once but under ten times. The chain uses TRBV5-1 and TRBJ1-1; a possible D gene is TRBD1 (6 bases). CDR3 length: 15 amino acids. The germline gives CDR1 SGHRS, CDR2 YFSETQ. The V end lost 0 bases, the J end lost 9 bases, and 18 bases lay between the germline ends. CDR3 sequence reads: CASSLGDGQGSQAFF. DNA for the CDR3: TGCGCCAGCAGCTTGGGGGACGGGCAGGGGAGCCAAGCTTTCTTT.

The rearrangement links TRBV21-1 to TRBJ1-1. TRBV21-1 is termed a pseudogene. The CDR3 has 14 amino acids. The CDR3 DNA reads TGTGCCAGCCCCCGATTAAGGGAGTGGACTGAAGCTTTCTTT. Translated, it gives CASPRLREWTEAFF.

V and J are TRBV30 and TRBJ1-3, with D hard to call. Trimming shortened V by 3 bases and J by 0 bases, and 18 bases separated the two germline ends. The CDR3 totals 17 residues. The germline gives CDR1 GTSNPN, CDR2 SVGIG (reference sequence). CDR3 protein: CAWSADDQVISGNTIYF. CDR3 DNA sequence: TGTGCCTGGAGCGCCGATGACCAGGTCATCTCTGGAAACACCATATATTTT. Drawing the rest from reference TRBV30 and TRBJ1-3, the complete variable domain is SQTIHQWPATLVQPVGSPLSLECTVEGTSNPNLYWYRQAAGRGLQLLFYSVGIGQISSEVPQNLSASRPQDRQFILSSKKLLLSDSGFYLCAWSADDQVISGNTIYFGEGSWLTVV.

V gene TRBV5-6 combines with J gene TRBJ2-1; 7 bases align to TRBD2. The germline CDR1 and CDR2 sequences are SGHDT and YYEEEE. The CDR3 extends over 13 amino acids. The J segment lost 10 bases and the V segment lost 0 bases, leaving 4 bases of the junction unmatched. In DNA, the CDR3 is TGTGCCAGCAGCTTGGATGAGCGGGGCGAGCAGTTCTTC. As protein: CASSLDERGEQFF.

The chain recombines TRBV28 with TRBJ2-7; tentatively, D is TRBD1 (5 bases). This CDR3 has 13 amino acids. Trimming took 4 bases from V and 1 from J, leaving 8 bases between them. Germline CDR1 MDHEN, CDR2 SYDVKM. The CDR3 DNA follows: TGTGCCAGCAGTTGGCAGGGTTCCTACGAGCAGTACTTC. Protein sequence: CASSWQGSYEQYF.

The chain recombines TRBV5-1 with TRBJ2-1, with 14 bases aligning to TRBD2. The length of the CDR3 is 15 residues. V lost 3 bases, J lost 7 bases, and 3 bases stayed unmatched. The germline V gene has CDR1 SGHRS and CDR2 YFSETQ. CDR3 in amino acids: CASSWGTSGSNEQFF. Written as DNA, the CDR3 is TGCGCCAGCAGCTGGGGGACTAGCGGGAGTAATGAGCAGTTCTTC. The entire variable domain, with the rest obtained from reference TRBV5-1 and TRBJ2-1, is as follows: KAGVTQTPRYLIKTRGQQVTLSCSPISGHRSVSWYQQTPGQGLQFLFEYFSETQRNKGNFPGRFSGRQFSNSRSEMNVSTLELGDSALYLCASSWGTSGSNEQFFGPGTRLTVL.

This clone is a singleton in its sample. The identical CDR3 is also encoded by other nucleotide sequences in the sample. This chain joins TRBV18 and TRBJ2-1; a possible D gene is TRBD1 (6 bases). The CDR3 has 16 residues. V dropped 1 base and J dropped 2 bases, with 12 bases sitting between them. The germline V gene has CDR1 KGHSH and CDR2 LQKENI. The CDR3 sequence is CASSPLGGSTYNEQFF. The CDR3 region has the DNA TGTGCCAGCTCACCACTTGGGGGCTCGACCTACAATGAGCAGTTCTTC.

The chain is built from TRBV5-1 and TRBJ1-1, with D unresolved. Germline-derived CDR1 and CDR2 are SGHRS and YFSETQ. Trimming took off 4 bases at V and 0 bases at J, with 7 bases between the two ends. This CDR3 is built from 13 residues. The CDR3 sequence: CASSNSVNTEAFF. CDR3 nucleotide sequence: TGCGCCAGCAGCAACAGTGTGAACACTGAAGCTTTCTTT.

The chain is built from TRBV6-1 and TRBJ1-1; possibly TRBD1 for D (5 bases). CDR1 is MNHNS, CDR2 SASEGT, per germline. The ends were cut back, 7 bases at V and 0 bases at J, with 12 bases in the middle. The CDR3 length is 14 residues. This chain's CDR3 is CASKRQIMNTEAFF. DNA of the CDR3: TGTGCCAGCAAACGACAGATTATGAACACTGAAGCTTTCTTT.

V gene TRBV6-5 combines with J gene TRBJ2-2; D call uncertain. This CDR3 is 14 amino acids long. The V end lost 4 bases, the J end lost 2 bases, and 8 bases lay between the germline ends. Germline V gene sequence: CDR1 MNHEY, CDR2 SVGAGI. CDR3 bases: TGTGCCAGCAGTTCCCCTTATAACACCGGGGAGCTGTTTTTT. Protein sequence: CASSSPYNTGELFF.

This clone turned up a few times. V is TRBV5-1 and J is TRBJ1-4, with TRBD1 matching over 7 bases. Looked up from germline, CDR1 is SGHRS and CDR2 is YFSETQ. There are 14 residues in the CDR3. Trimming removed 4 bases from V and 8 bases from J; junction bases left unmatched: 8. The chain's CDR3 is CASSQRQGREKLFF. The CDR3 nucleotides read TGCGCCAGCAGCCAACGACAGGGACGGGAAAAACTGTTTTTT. Drawing the rest from reference TRBV5-1 and TRBJ1-4, the complete variable domain is KAGVTQTPRYLIKTRGQQVTLSCSPISGHRSVSWYQQTPGQGLQFLFEYFSETQRNKGNFPGRFSGRQFSNSRSEMNVSTLELGDSALYLCASSQRQGREKLFFGSGTQLSVL.

This clone came up once. CDR3 residues: CASSLWSGRETQYF. CDR3 DNA: TGTGCCAGCAGTTTATGGAGTGGGAGGGAGACCCAGTACTTC. The chain has TRBV28 and TRBJ2-5, with a tentative D call TRBD2 (6 bases). The germline V and J ends were trimmed by 0 bases and 5 bases, with 10 bases remaining between them. Per germline, CDR1 MDHEN and CDR2 SYDVKM. The CDR3 totals 14 residues.

The V gene is TRBV9, the J gene TRBJ2-7; 9 positions agree with TRBD2. This CDR3 is built from 14 residues. The germline CDR1 and CDR2 sequences are SGDLS and YYNGEE. Trimming cost V 0 bases and J 5 bases; bases outside gene matches: 3. This CDR3 is CASSVEAGGDEQYF. CDR3 sequence (DNA): TGTGCCAGCAGCGTAGAAGCGGGAGGCGACGAGCAGTACTTC.

The chain links TRBV9 to TRBJ2-5; 7 nucleotides match TRBD1. J was trimmed by 2 bases and V by 2 bases; bases with no gene match: 0. Germline values: CDR1 SGDLS, CDR2 YYNGEE. The CDR3 covers 13 residues. CDR3 sequence: CASSVGQQETQYF. The DNA of the CDR3 is TGTGCCAGCAGCGTGGGACAGCAAGAGACCCAGTACTTC.

The chain links TRBV19 to TRBJ2-7; possibly TRBD1 for D (5 bases). The length of the CDR3 is 13 residues. CDR1 and CDR2 from the germline V gene are LNHDA and SQIVND (reference sequence). The V end lost 3 bases, the J end lost 3 bases, and 9 bases lay between the germline ends. CDR3 amino acids: CASSMGQNYEQYF. In nucleotides, the CDR3 is TGTGCCAGTAGTATGGGGCAGAACTACGAGCAGTACTTC.

V gene TRBV29-1 combines with J gene TRBJ2-7, with 7 bases that match TRBD2. This CDR3 is 14 amino acids long. CDR1 and CDR2 (germline): SQVTM, ANQGSEA. V gave up 0 bases and J gave up 2 bases; unmatched junction bases: 4. CDR3: CSVEDRGVAYEQYF. Here the CDR3 DNA reads TGCAGCGTTGAAGATCGGGGGGTAGCCTACGAGCAGTACTTC.